This TCR beta chain was profiled in a study of blood T cell repertoires in COVID-19 (dated by TCRdb to the early 2020s). With respect to the entire study: Samples from collaborators originated in the United States, Italy and Spain and spanned both the acute and convalescent phases of COVID-19. The material from the prospective study consisted of cDNA or gDNA derived from T cells, B-cell-depleted T cells, or PBMCs. Deeply sampled blood TCRbeta repertoires from subjects exposed to, actively infected with, or recovered from COVID-19 were included in the dataset. The repertoires were released in a freely available public database intended as a resource for research on the immune response to SARS-CoV-2. Samples were obtained from the ongoing ImmuneRACE study (first 160 participants) and from roughly 1,300 subjects provided by 6 global collaborators. Nearly every sample came with metadata listing a de-identified subject ID, COVID-19 status, age in years and sex. Where available, HLA class I and class II types were obtained from metadata supplied by the sample provider rather than from assay-based typing.

The junction carries 10 bases between V and J, which are trimmed by 3 bases and 8 bases respectively. The CDR3 has 12 amino acids, counting the end cysteine and phenylalanine. Of all the DNA, just the CDR3 is kept, 36 bases in frame from base 1. Reading the germline V gene gives CDR1 KGHSH and CDR2 LQKENI. As concerns this clone: The antigen it binds to is not known. Base qualities are not recorded, but no much larger clone differs from it by a single base.

The immunoSEQ Assay, a bias-controlled multiplex PCR, was used to amplify TCRbeta CDR3 regions from genomic DNA. For the original study's pipeline: The number of nucleated cells in each sample was estimated by amplification of reference gene primers within the assay. To quantify the absolute abundance of each unique TCRbeta CDR3 rearrangement, sequence reads were collapsed and filtered. Productive Simpson clonality was computed per sample as the square root of Simpson's diversity index over productive rearrangements. The source is immuneACCESS, and TCRdb retained only in-frame sequences with V and J called. Part of the clones is not carried over; for the studies checked, unresolved V genes explain less than half of this, and the remainder is unexplained. V, J and clone size reflect that table, while D and trimming were determined from the DNA. In all, the sample holds under 200,000 clones, and roughly 90% of those were seen once. The ten most abundant clones make up 6.5% to 9.5% of the sample.

Participants in the prospective study were enrolled through a virtual design, were aged roughly 18 to 100 years, and lived in approximately 25 United States geographic areas. Cohort assignment in the prospective study relied on participant-reported clinical history from a screening survey and a study questionnaire. For ImmuneRACE Cohort 3, a participant was defined as recovered based on two consecutive negative NP/OP PCR tests, clearance by a healthcare professional, or resolution of symptoms. In the prospective study, whole blood, serum and a nasopharyngeal or oropharyngeal swab were collected from each participant by mobile phlebotomists. Participants in the prospective study had the option to provide additional blood draws and questionnaires over a 2-month period. Before DNA extraction, prospective study blood samples were shipped either frozen or at room temperature. General conclusions and limits of the study: Clinical and demographic metadata were provided uncurated, with the amount varying by source and participant.

This chain joins TRBV18 to TRBJ1-2, with TRBD1 tentatively as D gene (5 bases match). The sample taken for sequencing was PBMCs or T cells enriched from blood (not recorded which). This clonotype originated in a woman aged 18-35 years who had recovered from COVID-19. This receptor has the CDR3 CASSPGEGGYTF. The sequenced DNA is TGTGCCAGCTCACCGGGGGAGGGAGGCTACACCTTC.